Listed below are T cell receptor beta chains from one sample, sequenced in a study of blood T cell repertoires in COVID-19. Sequencing was performed with immunoSEQ multiplex PCR; in TCRdb, only in-frame clones are kept and a portion is missing. The sample includes about 250,000 clones, 70% to 90% of them seen just once. The specimen was PBMCs or T cells enriched from blood (not recorded which). Every receptor here comes from a woman in her 30s who had recovered from COVID-19. The CDR3 runs from the conserved cysteine through the conserved F or W. Fields, in order: J gene, V gene, clone size, D gene, CDR3 DNA, CDR3 protein. D genes are given only for firm matches. Clone sizes are given selectively: once, few, many, or a class where the clone is expanded.

>TRBJ2-7|TRBV28|NA|NA
TGTGCCAGCACCCTGGGGGCGGACTACGAGCAGTACTTC
CASTLGADYEQYF
>TRBJ1-2|TRBV7-9|NA|TRBD1
TGTGCCAGCAGCTCCGGGACAGACTATGGCTACACCTTC
CASSSGTDYGYTF
>TRBJ2-7|TRBV5-1|once|NA
TGCGCCAGCAGCTCTACCTACGAGCAGTACTTC
CASSSTYEQYF
>TRBJ1-6|TRBV28|NA|TRBD1
TGTGCCAGCATCACGAGACAGGGAGGTAATTCACCCCTCCACTTT
CASITRQGGNSPLHF
>TRBJ2-1|TRBV10-3|NA|NA
TGTGCCATCGGATCTTCGGGTCGGCGGGATGAGCAGTTCTTC
CAIGSSGRRDEQFF
>TRBJ2-1|TRBV19|NA|TRBD2
TGTGCCAGTATGGGCCGCGGGGACTACTACTACAATGAGCAGTTCTTC
CASMGRGDYYYNEQFF
>TRBJ2-3|TRBV10-3|NA|NA
TGTGCCATCAGAATTACAGGCTATACAGATACGCAGTATTTT
CAIRITGYTDTQYF
>TRBJ1-6|TRBV7-2|NA|TRBD1
TGTGCCAGCAGCACCCGGACAGGCGTGAGGCAATCACCCCTCCACTTT
CASSTRTGVRQSPLHF
>TRBJ2-6|TRBV10-3|NA|NA
TGTGCCATCAGTGACAGATTTTTATCTGGGGCCAACGTCCTGACTTTC
CAISDRFLSGANVLTF
>TRBJ1-2|TRBV29-1|few|NA
TGCAGCGTTGGGACTGGGCCTGTCTACACCTTC
CSVGTGPVYTF
>TRBJ1-2|TRBV25-1|NA|TRBD1
TGTGCCAGCAGGGGGGACAGGGGGCAATGGGGCTACACCTTC
CASRGDRGQWGYTF
>TRBJ1-1|TRBV28|few|TRBD1
TGTGCCAGCAGTCCAGGGGGCGCCGGGAACACTGAAGCTTTCTTT
CASSPGGAGNTEAFF
>TRBJ1-5|TRBV7-5|few|NA
TGTGCCAGAAGCTTAGGAGTCCGCCGGGACAGCCGGTGGCCCCAGCATTTT
CARSLGVRRDSRWPQHF
>TRBJ2-1|TRBV6-1|NA|TRBD2
TGTGCCAGCAGTGAAGTTATTAGCGGGGGGGCCGCCTACAATGAGCAGTTCTTC
CASSEVISGGAAYNEQFF
>TRBJ2-5|TRBV24-1|NA|TRBD2
TGTGCCACCAGTGACCCAGGACTAGCGGGGGCACAAGAGACCCAGTACTTC
CATSDPGLAGAQETQYF
>TRBJ1-5|TRBV10-2|NA|NA
TGCGCCAGCACAGGACTGAAGCGGTCGCCCCAGCATTTT
CASTGLKRSPQHF
>TRBJ1-4|TRBV3-1/TRBV3-2|once|NA
TGTGCCAGCAGCCAATTCACGGGAAACGAAAAACTGTTTTTT
CASSQFTGNEKLFF
>TRBJ2-7|TRBV2|NA|TRBD1
TGTGCCAGCAGTAGGGGACAGCCCTACGAGCAGTACTTC
CASSRGQPYEQYF
>TRBJ1-1|TRBV29-1|NA|NA
TGCAGCGTTTCTGGACATCGGGGGGATGAAGCTTTCTTT
CSVSGHRGDEAFF
>TRBJ1-6|TRBV28|few|NA
TGTGCCAGCAGTCCATCAGCGGGCCTTAATTCACCCCTCCACTTT
CASSPSAGLNSPLHF
>TRBJ2-1|TRBV27|NA|NA
TGTGCCTCCACCAGGGGAGGGGAGACTACTGAGTTCTTC
CASTRGGETTEFF
>TRBJ2-5|TRBV10-3|NA|TRBD2
TGTGCCATCAGGCCGGGACTAGGGAACCAAGAGACCCAGTACTTC
CAIRPGLGNQETQYF
>TRBJ1-4|TRBV4-2|NA|NA
TGTGCCAGCAGCCAAGAACGGACAGCAACTAATGAAAAACTGTTTTTT
CASSQERTATNEKLFF
>TRBJ2-1|TRBV5-1|NA|TRBD1
TGCGCCAGCAGCTTGGATACCGGGACAGTGGGTATTTTGGAGCAGTTCTTC
CASSLDTGTVGILEQFF
>TRBJ1-6|TRBV5-6|NA|NA
TGTGCCAGCAGCTTGGTAGGGGGTAATAATTCACCCCTCCACTTT
CASSLVGGNNSPLHF
>TRBJ1-1|TRBV20-1|many|TRBD1
TGCAGTGCTAGTGAGGGACAGGGGGCTGTGGAAGCTTTCTTT
CSASEGQGAVEAFF
>TRBJ2-1|TRBV27|NA|TRBD2
TGTGCCAGCAGTTCCTGGACTAGCGGGATGAGCTCCTACAATGAGCAGTTCTTC
CASSSWTSGMSSYNEQFF
>TRBJ1-1|TRBV11-3|NA|NA
TGTGCCAGCAGCTTAGGGAGAGGGAACACTGAAGCTTTCTTT
CASSLGRGNTEAFF
>TRBJ1-1|TRBV28|once|TRBD1
TGTGCCAGCAGTTTAGACAGGGGGCGAACTGAAGCTTTCTTT
CASSLDRGRTEAFF
>TRBJ2-2|TRBV5-5|NA|NA
TGTGCCAGCAGCGGGGGGCCTCGGGGGGCGAACACCGGGGAGCTGTTTTTT
CASSGGPRGANTGELFF
>TRBJ2-1|TRBV6-4|NA|TRBD2
TGTGCCAGCAGTGACTCAGCGGGGTCCTACAATGAGCAGTTCTTC
CASSDSAGSYNEQFF
>TRBJ2-3|TRBV10-3|NA|NA
TGTGCCATCCGGAGGGCCCAAGCCCGATCTAGCACAGATACGCAGTATTTT
CAIRRAQARSSTDTQYF
>TRBJ2-1|TRBV10-3|NA|NA
TGTGCCATCAGCCCTCCAAATCTTAGCTACAATGAGCAGTTCTTC
CAISPPNLSYNEQFF
>TRBJ2-7|TRBV10-3|NA|NA
TGTGCCATCGGGAGACGGCCGAGCTCCTACGAGCAGTACTTC
CAIGRRPSSYEQYF
>TRBJ2-4|TRBV5-1|NA|TRBD1
TGCGCCAGCAGCCCCGGACAGGGTGACTGGAACATTCAGTACTTC
CASSPGQGDWNIQYF
>TRBJ2-7|TRBV11-2|NA|NA
TGTGCCAGCAGCTTAGAGGCAGGGTCCGAGCAGTACTTC
CASSLEAGSEQYF
>TRBJ2-1|TRBV7-2|once|TRBD2
TGTGCCAGCAGCTTAGCGTTGGGACTAGCGGGGCAGTTCTTC
CASSLALGLAGQFF
>TRBJ2-3|TRBV25-1|NA|NA
TGTGCCAGCAGTGCCAGGCGGGTCACAGATACGCAGTATTTT
CASSARRVTDTQYF
>TRBJ2-7|TRBV6-5|NA|NA
TGTGCCAGCAGTACGAGCGACGTCTACGAGCAGTACTTC
CASSTSDVYEQYF
>TRBJ1-2|TRBV2|NA|TRBD1
TGTGCCAGCAGTGACGGGACAGAGAACTATGGCTACACCTTC
CASSDGTENYGYTF
>TRBJ2-7|TRBV19|NA|TRBD2
TGTGCCAGTAGTTTGGCGGGGGGATACGAGCAGTACTTC
CASSLAGGYEQYF
>TRBJ2-1|TRBV14|NA|NA
TGTGCCAGCAGCCAAGTTCCCAACTCCTTCGACAATGAGCAGTTCTTC
CASSQVPNSFDNEQFF
>TRBJ2-2|TRBV7-9|once|NA
TGTGCCAGCAGCCCCAAGAGTCGGGACACCGGGGAGCTGTTTTTT
CASSPKSRDTGELFF
>TRBJ1-1|TRBV6-5|NA|NA
TGTGCCAGCAGTACCATAATACAGGGCGCCGAAGCTTTCTTT
CASSTIIQGAEAFF
>TRBJ1-1|TRBV5-6|NA|NA
TGTGCCAGCAGCTTTACTAACACTGAAGCTTTCTTT
CASSFTNTEAFF
>TRBJ1-5|TRBV19|NA|TRBD1
TGTGCCAGTAGTATAAAATTTACAGGGGTGAATCAGCCCCAGCATTTT
CASSIKFTGVNQPQHF
>TRBJ1-1|TRBV11-3|once|NA
TGTGCCAGCAGCTTCCTGGGCAAAACTGAAGCTTTCTTT
CASSFLGKTEAFF